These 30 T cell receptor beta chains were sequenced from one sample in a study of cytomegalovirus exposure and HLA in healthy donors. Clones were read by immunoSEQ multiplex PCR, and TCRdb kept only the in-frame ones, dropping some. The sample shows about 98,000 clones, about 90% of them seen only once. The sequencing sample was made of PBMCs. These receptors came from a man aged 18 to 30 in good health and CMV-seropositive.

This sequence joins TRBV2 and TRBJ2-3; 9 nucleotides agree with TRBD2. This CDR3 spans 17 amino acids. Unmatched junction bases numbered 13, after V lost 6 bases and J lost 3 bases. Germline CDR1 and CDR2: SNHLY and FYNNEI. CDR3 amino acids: CASSRRTLAGVTDTQYF. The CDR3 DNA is TGTGCCAGCAGCCGACGAACTTTAGCGGGAGTTACAGATACGCAGTATTTT.

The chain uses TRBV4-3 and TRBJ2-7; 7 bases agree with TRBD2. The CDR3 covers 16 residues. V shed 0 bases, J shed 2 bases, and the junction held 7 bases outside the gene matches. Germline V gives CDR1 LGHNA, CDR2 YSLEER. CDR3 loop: CASSQDFLAETYEQYF. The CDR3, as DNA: TGCGCCAGCAGCCAAGATTTCCTAGCGGAGACCTACGAGCAGTACTTC.

CDR3 sequence: CASSAPGTGISGEQYF. DNA of the CDR3: TGTGCCAGCAGCGCCCCCGGGACAGGGATAAGCGGCGAGCAGTACTTC. The rearrangement joins TRBV9 to TRBJ2-7, with 9 positions matching TRBD1. CDR1 is SGDLS and CDR2 is YYNGEE in the germline V gene. The CDR3 extends over 16 amino acids. After removal of 3 bases from V and 6 bases from J, the junction contained 13 bases not matched to a gene.

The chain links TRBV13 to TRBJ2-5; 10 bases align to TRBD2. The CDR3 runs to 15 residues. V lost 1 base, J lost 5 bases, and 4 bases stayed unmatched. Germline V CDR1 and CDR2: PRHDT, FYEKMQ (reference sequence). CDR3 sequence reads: CASSLASGGRETQYF. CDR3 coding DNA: TGTGCCAGCAGCTTAGCTAGCGGGGGACGTGAGACCCAGTACTTC.

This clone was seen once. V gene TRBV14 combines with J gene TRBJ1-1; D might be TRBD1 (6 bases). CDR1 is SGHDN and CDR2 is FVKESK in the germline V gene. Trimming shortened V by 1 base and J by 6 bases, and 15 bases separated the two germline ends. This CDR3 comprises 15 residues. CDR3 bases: TGTGCCAGCAGCCAAGTAGGGGGTGGGATGGCTGAAGCTTTCTTT. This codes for CASSQVGGGMAEAFF.

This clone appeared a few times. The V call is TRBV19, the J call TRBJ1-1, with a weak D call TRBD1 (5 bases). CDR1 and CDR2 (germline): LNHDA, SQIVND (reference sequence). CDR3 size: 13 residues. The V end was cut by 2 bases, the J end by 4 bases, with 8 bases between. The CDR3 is CASSITGGTEAFF. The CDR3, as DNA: TGTGCCAGTAGTATAACGGGGGGCACTGAAGCTTTCTTT.

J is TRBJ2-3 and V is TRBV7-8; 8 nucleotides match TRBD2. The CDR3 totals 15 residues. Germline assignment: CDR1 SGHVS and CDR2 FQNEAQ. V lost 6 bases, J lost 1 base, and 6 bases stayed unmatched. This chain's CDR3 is CASRDSGTRTDTQYF. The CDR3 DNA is TGTGCCAGCAGAGATAGCGGGACCCGCACAGATACGCAGTATTTT.

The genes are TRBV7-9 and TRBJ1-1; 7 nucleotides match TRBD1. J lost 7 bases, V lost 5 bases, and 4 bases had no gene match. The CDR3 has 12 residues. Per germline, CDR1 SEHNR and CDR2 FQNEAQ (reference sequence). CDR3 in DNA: TGTGCCAGCAGCCCTCAGGGGGGTGAAGCTTTCTTT. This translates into CASSPQGGEAFF. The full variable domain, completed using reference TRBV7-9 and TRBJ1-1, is DTGVSQNPRHKITKRGQNVTFRCDPISEHNRLYWYRQTLGQGPEFLTYFQNEAQLEKSRLLSDRFSAERPKGSFSTLEIQRTEQGDSAMYLCASSPQGGEAFFGQGTRLTVV.

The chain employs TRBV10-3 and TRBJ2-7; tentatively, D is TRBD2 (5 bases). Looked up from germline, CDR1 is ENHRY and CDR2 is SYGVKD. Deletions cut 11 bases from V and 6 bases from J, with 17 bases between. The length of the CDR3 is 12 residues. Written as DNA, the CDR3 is TGTGCCCCACTCACGGGGTACCTCGAGCAGTACTTC. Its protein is CAPLTGYLEQYF.

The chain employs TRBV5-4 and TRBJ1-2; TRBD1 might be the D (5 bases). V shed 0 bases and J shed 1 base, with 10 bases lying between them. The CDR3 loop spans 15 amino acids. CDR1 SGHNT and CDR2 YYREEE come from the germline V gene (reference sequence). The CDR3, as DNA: TGTGCCAGCAGCTTGGACAGGAGCTATAACTATGGCTACACCTTC. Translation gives CASSLDRSYNYGYTF.

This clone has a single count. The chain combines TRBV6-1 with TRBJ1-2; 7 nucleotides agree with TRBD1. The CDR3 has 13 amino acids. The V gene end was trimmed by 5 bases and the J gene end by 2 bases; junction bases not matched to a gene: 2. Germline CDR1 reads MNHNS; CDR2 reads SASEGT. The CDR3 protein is CASSTGQNYGYTF. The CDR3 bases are TGTGCCAGCAGTACGGGACAGAACTATGGCTACACCTTC.

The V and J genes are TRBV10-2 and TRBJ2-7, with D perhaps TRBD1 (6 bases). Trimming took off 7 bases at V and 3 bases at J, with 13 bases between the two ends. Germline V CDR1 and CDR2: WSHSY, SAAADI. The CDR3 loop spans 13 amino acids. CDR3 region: CASTRDTDYEQYF. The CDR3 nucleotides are TGCGCCAGCACCCGGGACACAGACTACGAGCAGTACTTC.

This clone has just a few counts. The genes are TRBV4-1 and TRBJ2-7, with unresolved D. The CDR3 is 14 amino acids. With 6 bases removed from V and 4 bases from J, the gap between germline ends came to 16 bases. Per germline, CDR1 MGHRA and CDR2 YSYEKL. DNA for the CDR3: TGCGCCAGCAGACTTACTGGTTCCTCTTACGAGCAGTACTTC. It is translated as CASRLTGSSYEQYF.

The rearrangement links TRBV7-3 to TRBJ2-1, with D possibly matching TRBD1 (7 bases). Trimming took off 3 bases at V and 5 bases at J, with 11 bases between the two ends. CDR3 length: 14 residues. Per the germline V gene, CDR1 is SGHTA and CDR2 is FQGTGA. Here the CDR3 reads CASSFQGGDNEQFF. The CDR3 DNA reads TGTGCCAGCAGCTTCCAGGGGGGAGACAATGAGCAGTTCTTC.

The CDR3 is CASSMRGSAYEQYF. The CDR3 nucleotides are TGTGCCAGCTCGATGCGAGGGTCAGCCTACGAGCAGTACTTC. The rearrangement joins TRBV18 to TRBJ2-7, with a possible D match to TRBD2 (5 bases). This CDR3 comprises 14 residues. Germline V gene lookup returns CDR1 KGHSH and CDR2 LQKENI. V gave up 6 bases and J gave up 2 bases, with 14 bases separating them.

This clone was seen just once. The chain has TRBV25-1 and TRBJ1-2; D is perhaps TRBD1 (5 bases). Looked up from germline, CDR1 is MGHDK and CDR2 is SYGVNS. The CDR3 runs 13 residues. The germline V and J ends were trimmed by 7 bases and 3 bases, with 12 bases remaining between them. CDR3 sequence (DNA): TGTGCCAGCACTCGACCGGGGGACTATGGCTACACCTTC. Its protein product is CASTRPGDYGYTF.

The CDR3 DNA is TGTGCCAGCAGTGCCCTAGCGGGGGGCGATACCGGGGAGCTGTTTTTT. It encodes CASSALAGGDTGELFF. The chain couples TRBV6-1 to TRBJ2-2, with TRBD2 identical over 11 bases. This CDR3 is 16 amino acids long. The trim removed 4 bases at V and 5 bases at J, leaving 6 bases unmatched. In germline, CDR1 is MNHNS, CDR2 SASEGT.

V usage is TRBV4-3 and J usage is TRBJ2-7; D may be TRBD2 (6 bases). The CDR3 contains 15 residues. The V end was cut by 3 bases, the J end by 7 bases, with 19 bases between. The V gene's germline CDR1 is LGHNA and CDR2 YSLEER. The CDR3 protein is CASSHLIRGGGEQYF. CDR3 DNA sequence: TGCGCCAGCAGCCACCTAATAAGGGGAGGAGGGGAGCAGTACTTC.

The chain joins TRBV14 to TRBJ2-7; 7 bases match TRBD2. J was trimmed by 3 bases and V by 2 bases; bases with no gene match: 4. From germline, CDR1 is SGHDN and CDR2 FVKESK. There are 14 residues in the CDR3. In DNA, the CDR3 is TGTGCCAGCAGCCAATGGGGCGGGAGCTACGAGCAGTACTTC. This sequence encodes CASSQWGGSYEQYF.

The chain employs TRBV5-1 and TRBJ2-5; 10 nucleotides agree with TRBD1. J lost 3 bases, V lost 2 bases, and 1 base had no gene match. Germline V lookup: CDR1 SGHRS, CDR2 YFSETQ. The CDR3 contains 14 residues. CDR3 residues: CASSFGTGEETQYF. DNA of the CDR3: TGCGCCAGCAGCTTCGGGACAGGGGAAGAGACCCAGTACTTC.

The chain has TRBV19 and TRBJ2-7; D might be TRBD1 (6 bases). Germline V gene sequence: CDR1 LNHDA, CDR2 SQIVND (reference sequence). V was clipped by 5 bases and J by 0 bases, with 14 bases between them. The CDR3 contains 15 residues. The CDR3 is CASSDRTSNSYEQYF. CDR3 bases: TGTGCCAGTAGTGACAGGACTTCGAACTCCTACGAGCAGTACTTC.

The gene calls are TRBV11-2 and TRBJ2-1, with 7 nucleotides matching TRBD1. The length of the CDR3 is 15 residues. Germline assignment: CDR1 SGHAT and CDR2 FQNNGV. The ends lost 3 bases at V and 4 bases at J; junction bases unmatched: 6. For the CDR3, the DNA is TGTGCCAGCAGCTTGAACAGGGGTTCGTACAATGAGCAGTTCTTC. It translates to CASSLNRGSYNEQFF.

In nucleotides, the CDR3 is TGCGCCAGCAGCCAAGGCCCGGGAGACACAGATACGCAGTATTTT. Translating gives CASSQGPGDTDTQYF. The V and J genes are TRBV4-3 and TRBJ2-3; a possible D gene is TRBD2 (6 bases). The CDR3 totals 15 residues. Germline CDR1 reads LGHNA; CDR2 reads YSLEER. The ends were cut back, 1 base at V and 2 bases at J, with 10 bases in the middle.

The chain's CDR3 is CAISDQTSGSHEQYF. CDR3 bases: TGTGCCATCAGTGACCAAACTAGCGGGAGCCACGAGCAGTACTTC. This chain uses TRBV10-3 with TRBJ2-7, with 11 bases identical to TRBD2. Germline loops: CDR1 ENHRY, CDR2 SYGVKD. The junction had 6 bases not matched to a gene; V was cut back by 3 bases and J by 5 bases. The length of the CDR3 is 15 residues.

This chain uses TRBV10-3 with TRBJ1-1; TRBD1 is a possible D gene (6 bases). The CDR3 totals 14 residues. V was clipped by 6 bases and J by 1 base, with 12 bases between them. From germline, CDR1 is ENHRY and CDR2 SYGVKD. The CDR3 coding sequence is TGTGCCATCAGCAAACAGGGAAGGAACACTGAAGCTTTCTTT. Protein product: CAISKQGRNTEAFF.

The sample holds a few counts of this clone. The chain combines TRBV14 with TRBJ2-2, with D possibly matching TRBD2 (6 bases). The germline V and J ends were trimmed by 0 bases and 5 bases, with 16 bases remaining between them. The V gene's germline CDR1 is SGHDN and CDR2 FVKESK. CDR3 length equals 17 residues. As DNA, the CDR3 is TGTGCCAGCAGCCAAGATCGATTGGCGGGACCTACCGGGGAGCTGTTTTTT. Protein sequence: CASSQDRLAGPTGELFF.

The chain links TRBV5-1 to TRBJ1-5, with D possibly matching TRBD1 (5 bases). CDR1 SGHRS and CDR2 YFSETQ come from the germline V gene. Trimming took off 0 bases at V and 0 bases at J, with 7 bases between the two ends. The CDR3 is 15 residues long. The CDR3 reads CASSLEGYSNQPQHF. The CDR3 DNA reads TGCGCCAGCAGCTTGGAGGGGTATAGCAATCAGCCCCAGCATTTT.

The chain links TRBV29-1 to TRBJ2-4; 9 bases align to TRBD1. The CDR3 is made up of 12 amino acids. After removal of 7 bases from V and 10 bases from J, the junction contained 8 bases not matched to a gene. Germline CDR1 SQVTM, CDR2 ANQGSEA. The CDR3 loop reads CSATGQGVIQYF. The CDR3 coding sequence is TGCAGCGCAACGGGACAGGGAGTGATTCAGTACTTC.

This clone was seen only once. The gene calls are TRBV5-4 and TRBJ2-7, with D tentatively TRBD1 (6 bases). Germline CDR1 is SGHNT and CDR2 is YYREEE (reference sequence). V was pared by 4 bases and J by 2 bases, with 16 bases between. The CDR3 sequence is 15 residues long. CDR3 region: CASSQGQISPYEQYF. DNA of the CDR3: TGTGCCAGCAGCCAGGGACAAATAAGCCCCTACGAGCAGTACTTC.

The CDR3 sequence is CASSLESFRRNSGNTIYF. DNA for the CDR3: TGTGCCAGCAGCTTAGAATCGTTTCGCAGAAACTCTGGAAACACCATATATTTT. The chain joins TRBV7-2 to TRBJ1-3; D not resolved. The V end lost 1 base, the J end lost 0 bases, and 16 bases lay between the germline ends. This CDR3 is 18 amino acids long. Germline V gene data show CDR1 as SGHTA and CDR2 as FQGNSA.